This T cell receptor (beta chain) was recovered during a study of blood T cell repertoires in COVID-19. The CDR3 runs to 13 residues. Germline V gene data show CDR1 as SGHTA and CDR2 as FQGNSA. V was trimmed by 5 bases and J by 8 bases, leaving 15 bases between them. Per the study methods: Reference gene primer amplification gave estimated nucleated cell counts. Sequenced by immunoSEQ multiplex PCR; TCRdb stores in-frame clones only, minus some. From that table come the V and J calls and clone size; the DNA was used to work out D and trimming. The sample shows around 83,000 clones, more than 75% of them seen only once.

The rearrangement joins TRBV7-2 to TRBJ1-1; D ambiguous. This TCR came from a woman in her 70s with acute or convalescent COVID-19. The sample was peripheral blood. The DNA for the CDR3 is TGTGCCAGCAGCCCCAGTTATGGGAGGGAAGCTTTCTTT. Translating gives CASSPSYGREAFF. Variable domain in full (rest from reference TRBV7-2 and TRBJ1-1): GAGVSQSPSNKVTEKGKDVELRCDPISGHTALYWYRQSLGQGLEFLIYFQGNSAPDKSGLPSDRFSAERTGGSVSTLTIQRTQQEDSAVYLCASSPSYGREAFFGQGTRLTVV.